These 10 T cell receptor beta chains came from one sample sequenced in a study of control samples from healthy donors and cancer patients. Profiled with immunoSEQ multiplex PCR; TCRdb holds only in-frame clones, not every one. The sample has about 50,000 clones, 88% seen once; the top ten hold roughly 43%. Sequenced sample: PBMCs. These receptors were collected from a man aged 45 to 65 with head and neck cancer.

This chain uses TRBV27 with TRBJ2-5, with 12 bases aligning to TRBD2. This CDR3 has 16 residues. The germline CDR1 and CDR2 sequences are MNHEY and SMNVEV (reference sequence). V lost 5 bases, J lost 6 bases, and 10 bases stayed unmatched. CDR3 amino acids: CASSPGLAGMVKTQYF. Here the CDR3 DNA reads TGTGCCAGCAGTCCAGGACTAGCGGGAATGGTAAAGACCCAGTACTTC.

V and J are TRBV30 and TRBJ2-6, with D possibly being TRBD2 (6 bases). The germline V gene has CDR1 GTSNPN and CDR2 SVGIG (reference sequence). The V and J ends lost 4 bases and 2 bases respectively, with 9 bases between them. This CDR3 contains 14 residues. The CDR3 DNA reads as TGTGCCTGGATAGGAGGGGCTGGGGCCAACGTCCTGACTTTC. Its protein product is CAWIGGAGANVLTF.

V is TRBV7-8 and J is TRBJ1-1; the match to TRBD1 covers 7 bases. Germline lookup yields CDR1 SGHVS and CDR2 FQNEAQ. Germline trimming cut 1 base from V and 3 bases from J; bases unmatched to any gene: 2. The CDR3 loop spans 14 amino acids. This chain's CDR3 is CASSLGQGDTEAFF. The CDR3 nucleotides are TGTGCCAGCAGCTTAGGACAGGGAGACACTGAAGCTTTCTTT. Variable domain in full (rest from reference TRBV7-8 and TRBJ1-1): GAGVSQSPRYKVAKRGQDVALRCDPISGHVSLFWYQQALGQGPEFLTYFQNEAQLDKSGLPSDRFFAERPEGSVSTLKIQRTQQEDSAVYLCASSLGQGDTEAFFGQGTRLTVV.

V is TRBV5-1 and J is TRBJ2-3; unclear D gene. This CDR3 has 11 residues. Trimming left V 0 bases short and J 6 bases short, with 2 bases between. Germline V gives CDR1 SGHRS, CDR2 YFSETQ. CDR3 sequence (DNA): TGCGCCAGCAGCTTGGCGGATACGCAGTATTTT. This translates into CASSLADTQYF.

The V gene is TRBV15, the J gene TRBJ2-3, with D hard to call. CDR1 is LNHNV and CDR2 is YYDKDF in the germline V gene (reference sequence). Between the trimmed V and J ends, which lost 4 bases and 7 bases, there was a span of 6 bases. This CDR3 has 11 residues. CDR3 DNA sequence: TGTGCCACCAGCACGGCGCATACGCAGTATTTT. Protein product: CATSTAHTQYF.

This clone appeared once. The chain combines TRBV24-1 with TRBJ1-5; no reliable D call. Trimming took off 0 bases at V and 4 bases at J, with 21 bases between the two ends. The CDR3 is 19 amino acids. Per germline, CDR1 KGHDR and CDR2 SFDVKD. The CDR3 DNA reads TGTGCCACCAGTGATTTGCAAGCCCCCCTGTCGCTACTAAATCAGCCCCAGCATTTT. Amino acids: CATSDLQAPLSLLNQPQHF.

The V gene is TRBV28, the J gene TRBJ2-7; TRBD1 or TRBD2 may be the D gene (5 bases each). Trimming left V 3 bases short and J 6 bases short, with 12 bases between. Germline CDR1 and CDR2: MDHEN and SYDVKM. CDR3 size: 13 residues. CDR3 in DNA: TGTGCCAGCAGTTTGGGACGGTGGGGCGAGCAGTACTTC. Amino acids: CASSLGRWGEQYF. The full variable domain, in which reference TRBV28 and TRBJ2-7 provide the parts outside the CDR3, is DVKVTQSSRYLVKRTGEKVFLECVQDMDHENMFWYRQDPGLGLRLIYFSYDVKMKEKGDIPEGYSVSREKKERFSLILESASTNQTSMYLCASSLGRWGEQYFGPGTRLTVT.

The CDR3 nucleotides are TGCGCCAGCAGGACGAGATCCGGGACAGACAATGAGCAGTTCTTC. Its translation is CASRTRSGTDNEQFF. The V call is TRBV4-1, the J call TRBJ2-1; TRBD1 aligns across 7 bases. This CDR3 has 15 amino acids. Germline CDR1 reads MGHRA; CDR2 reads YSYEKL. J gave up 5 bases and V 6 bases, and 10 bases lay outside the gene matches.

J is TRBJ2-5 and V is TRBV20-1; no reliable D call. CDR1 and CDR2 from the germline V gene are DFQATT and SNEGSKA (reference sequence). The ends were cut back, 6 bases at V and 5 bases at J, with 10 bases in the middle. This CDR3 spans 11 amino acids. The CDR3 bases are TGCAGTGCGGGGTCAGGTGAGACCCAGTACTTC. Its protein product is CSAGSGETQYF.

This clone was seen a handful of times. V and J are TRBV25-1 and TRBJ2-7, with D perhaps matching TRBD2 (6 bases). Trimming pared 2 bases from V and 5 bases from J, leaving 10 bases between. Germline V gene data show CDR1 as MGHDK and CDR2 as SYGVNS. The CDR3 covers 13 residues. The CDR3 DNA reads as TGTGCCAGCAGTGAAGCGGGGCTCGACGAGCAGTACTTC. This encodes CASSEAGLDEQYF.